This entry lists 14 T cell receptor beta chains sequenced from one sample in a study of T cell clonality in common variable immunodeficiency. TCRdb's table, derived via immunoSEQ multiplex PCR, lists solely in-frame clones and lacks some. The sample counts tens of thousands of clones, none seen once; the ten largest own 5% to 7%. Input material: peripheral blood mononuclear cells. Receptor source: a person aged 18 to 70 in good health.

This clone was seen ten or more times. From the germline J gene comes the end of the CDR3, since the read stops 3 residues before it. The V gene is TRBV20-1, the J gene TRBJ1-4, with 7 positions matching TRBD1. Germline V gene sequence: CDR1 DFQATT, CDR2 SNEGSKA (reference sequence). V dropped 0 bases and J dropped 2; count of bases not matched to a gene: 3. The CDR3 totals 15 residues. The CDR3 DNA, read in part, is TGCAGTGCTAGAGAACTACAGGGGACTAATGAAAAA. It codes for CSARELQGTNEK. The full CDR3 sequence reads CSARELQGTNEKLFF.

This clone has at least ten counts. The read comes to an end 3 residues before the CDR3 does, leaving the germline J gene to fill in the end. This chain links TRBV4-1 with TRBJ1-2, with 10 bases identical to TRBD1. The ends lost 1 base at V and 7 bases at J; junction bases unmatched: 3. This CDR3 comprises 14 residues. CDR1 is MGHRA and CDR2 is YSYEKL in the germline V gene. CDR3 DNA (partial): TGCGCCAGCAGCCAAGCGACAGGGGGCTCTGGC. It codes for CASSQATGGSG. The CDR3 in its entirety is CASSQATGGSGYTF.

In this sample, this clone turned up many times. Read coverage stops 3 residues before the CDR3 terminus; the germline J gene supplies the remainder. The chain combines TRBV4-1 with TRBJ2-5; D not certain. V shed 1 base and J shed 2 bases, with 14 bases lying between them. This CDR3 contains 16 residues. The V gene's germline CDR1 is MGHRA and CDR2 YSYEKL. CDR3 loop: CASSQGPGGPQETQYF. CDR3 DNA, as far as it was read: TGCGCCAGCAGCCAAGGACCCGGCGGCCCTCAAGAGACC.

This clone was recorded at least ten times. The junction and the germline gene differ at one end; a read error may be behind it. The DNA ends 3 residues before the CDR3 does, and the rest of the CDR3 is filled in from the germline J gene. V and J are TRBV4-2 and TRBJ1-2; maybe TRBD1 (5 bases). The CDR3 has 16 residues. Germline CDR1 is LGHNA and CDR2 is YNFKEQ. The CDR3 loop reads CASSLTGCSGLYGYTF. Partial CDR3 DNA: TGCGCCAGCAGCCTTACAGGTTGTTCGGGATTATATGGC.

With respect to this clone: The observed sequence ends 3 residues before the CDR3 terminus, with the missing tail filled in from the germline J gene. The chain combines TRBV7-2 with TRBJ2-7; D ambiguous. Germline lookup yields CDR1 SGHTA and CDR2 FQGNSA. This CDR3 spans 13 amino acids. V was trimmed by 2 bases and J by 3 bases, leaving 8 bases between them. The CDR3: CASSLIVVYEQYF. The covered CDR3 bases are TGTGCCAGCAGCTTAATAGTTGTCTACGAG.

This clone was counted ten times or more. The CDR3 end is not reached by the read, which stops 3 residues before it; the germline J gene fills it in. The chain uses TRBV19 and TRBJ1-6, with TRBD1 identical over 7 bases. The CDR3 contains 15 residues. The germline gives CDR1 LNHDA, CDR2 SQIVND (reference sequence). Germline trimming cut 5 bases from V and 10 bases from J; bases unmatched to any gene: 11. The CDR3 sequence is CASSSQTGAGSPLHF. The CDR3 DNA, read in part, is TGTGCCAGTAGTTCCCAAACAGGGGCTGGGTCACCC.

This clone was counted at least ten times. CDR3 bases read: TGTGCCAGCAGCCTGGGGGCAGCAAATGAAAAA. Protein product: CASSLGAANEK. The full CDR3 protein is CASSLGAANEKLFF. The chain couples TRBV7-2 to TRBJ1-4; D perhaps matches TRBD1 (6 bases). The read gets to within 3 residues of the CDR3 end, and the germline J gene fills in the rest. Germline V gives CDR1 SGHTA, CDR2 FQGNSA. CDR3 length: 14 residues. The germline V and J ends were trimmed by 5 bases and 5 bases, with 12 bases remaining between them.

The sample holds many counts of this clone. The read stops 3 residues short of the end of the CDR3; the missing end is completed from the germline J gene. The chain links TRBV5-1 to TRBJ1-6; possible D gene TRBD1, 6 bases. The germline V and J ends were trimmed by 3 bases and 3 bases, with 13 bases remaining between them. Germline CDR1 is SGHRS and CDR2 is YFSETQ. The CDR3 covers 16 residues. CDR3 sequence: CASSSTGNRYNSPLHF. The sequenced part of the CDR3 DNA is TGCGCCAGCAGCTCTACAGGGAACCGCTATAATTCACCC.

This clone has only a few counts. The CDR3 end is not reached by the read, which stops 3 residues before it; the germline J gene fills it in. V gene TRBV10-2 combines with J gene TRBJ1-1; the D is unclear. V was pared by 4 bases and J by 4 bases, with 4 bases between. CDR3 size: 11 residues. Per the germline V gene, CDR1 is WSHSY and CDR2 is SAAADI. The CDR3 DNA, read in part, is TGCGCCAGCAGTGGAGGCACTGAA. Translation: CASSGGTE. The whole CDR3 is CASSGGTEAFF.

Many counts were recorded for this clone. The CDR3 is cut off 3 residues early in the read; its end comes from the germline J gene. V and J are TRBV19 and TRBJ2-7, with a weak D call TRBD1 (8 bases). Germline loops: CDR1 LNHDA, CDR2 SQIVND (reference sequence). The CDR3 loop spans 14 amino acids. V lost 4 bases and J lost 3, with 13 bases in between. CDR3 in amino acids: CASSNTGGDYEQYF. The part of the CDR3 DNA that was read is TGTGCCAGTAGTAATACAGGGGGGGACTACGAG.

This clone was recorded at least ten times. The observed sequence ends 3 residues before the CDR3 terminus, with the missing tail filled in from the germline J gene. The chain recombines TRBV28 with TRBJ2-6; D is perhaps TRBD1 (5 bases). V lost 5 bases and J lost 1, with 12 bases in between. Germline-derived CDR1 and CDR2 are MDHEN and SYDVKM. The CDR3 is made up of 16 amino acids. CDR3 sequence reads: CASSDSTTSGANVLTF. The sequenced CDR3 bases are TGTGCCAGCAGTGACAGTACCACTTCTGGGGCCAACGTC. The full variable domain, with the rest looked up from reference TRBV28 and TRBJ2-6, is DVKVTQSSRYLVKRTGEKVFLECVQDMDHENMFWYRQDPGLGLRLIYFSYDVKMKEKGDIPEGYSVSREKKERFSLILESASTNQTSMYLCASSDSTTSGANVLTFGAGSRLTVL.

This clone was observed at least ten times. The read stops 3 residues short of the end of the CDR3; the missing end is completed from the germline J gene. The V call is TRBV5-6, the J call TRBJ2-1; 8 nucleotides line up with TRBD1. Germline loops: CDR1 SGHDT, CDR2 YYEEEE. This CDR3 has 15 residues. The J segment lost 3 bases and the V segment lost 2 bases, leaving 4 bases of the junction unmatched. The CDR3 loop is CASSFGRGLYNEQFF. The part of the CDR3 DNA that was read is TGTGCCAGCAGCTTTGGCAGGGGGCTCTACAATGAG.

This clone was found many times. The CDR3 goes on 3 residues after the read ends, and that part is filled in from the germline J gene. The genes are TRBV4-2 and TRBJ1-5; maybe TRBD1 (5 bases). V was cut by 1 base and J by 4 bases, with 17 bases left in between. This CDR3 contains 17 residues. Germline V CDR1 and CDR2: LGHNA, YNFKEQ. The covered CDR3 bases are TGTGCCAGCAGCCAAGTATCTAGGGGTGTTTATAATCAGCCC. Translating gives CASSQVSRGVYNQP. The whole CDR3 is CASSQVSRGVYNQPQHF.

In its sample, this clone was seen many times. The missing CDR3 end, 3 residues past where the read stops, is filled in from the germline J gene. The chain couples TRBV12-3 or TRBV12-4 to TRBJ2-5, with D possibly matching TRBD2 (6 bases). The V end lost 6 bases, the J end lost 2 bases, and 13 bases lay between the germline ends. The CDR3 has 14 amino acids. The CDR3 is CASSPGGPQETQYF. The covered CDR3 bases are TGTGCCAGCAGCCCCGGAGGGCCGCAAGAGACC.